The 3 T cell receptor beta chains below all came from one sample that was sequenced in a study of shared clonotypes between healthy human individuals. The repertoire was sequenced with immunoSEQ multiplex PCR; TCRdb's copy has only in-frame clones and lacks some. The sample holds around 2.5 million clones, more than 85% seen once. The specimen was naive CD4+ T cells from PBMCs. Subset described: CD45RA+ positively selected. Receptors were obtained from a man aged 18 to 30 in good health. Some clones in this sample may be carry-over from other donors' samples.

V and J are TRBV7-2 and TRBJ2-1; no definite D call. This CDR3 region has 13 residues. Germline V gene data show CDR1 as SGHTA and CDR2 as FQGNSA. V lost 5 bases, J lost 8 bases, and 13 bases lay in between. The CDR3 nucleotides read TGTGCCAGCAGCCCAGCCCTTAACCATGAGCAGTTCTTC. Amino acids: CASSPALNHEQFF.

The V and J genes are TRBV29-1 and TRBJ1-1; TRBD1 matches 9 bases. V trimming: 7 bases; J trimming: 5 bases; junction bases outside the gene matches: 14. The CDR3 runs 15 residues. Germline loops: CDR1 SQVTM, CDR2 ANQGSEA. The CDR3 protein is CSARTTGGAGTEAFF. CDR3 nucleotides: TGCAGCGCAAGGACCACAGGGGGCGCGGGGACTGAAGCTTTCTTT.

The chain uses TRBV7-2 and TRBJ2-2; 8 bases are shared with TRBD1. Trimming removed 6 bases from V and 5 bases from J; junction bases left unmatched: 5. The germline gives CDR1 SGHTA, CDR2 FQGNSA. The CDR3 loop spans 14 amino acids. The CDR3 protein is CASRPTGATGELFF. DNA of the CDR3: TGTGCCAGCAGGCCGACAGGGGCGACCGGGGAGCTGTTTTTT.